This TCR beta chain derives from a study of cytomegalovirus exposure and HLA in healthy donors. PCR used 60 Vbeta primers and 13 Jbeta primers. Here immunoSEQ multiplex PCR was the method, and the copy in TCRdb shows in-frame clones only, minus some. The table lists 200,000 or so clones. The V gene lost 4 bases and the J gene lost 6 bases, with 19 bases spanning the gap. This CDR3 has 15 residues. Per the germline V gene, CDR1 is SGDLS and CDR2 is YYNGEE. Donors were ostensibly healthy at sampling, although undocumented immune exposures were probable. Study conclusions and caveats: It was reportedly the case that the classifier diagnosed cytomegalovirus status with high specificity and sensitivity. TCR beta sequences reportedly predicted most subjects' HLA-A and HLA-B alleles accurately.

A word on this clone: What it binds is not known.

This chain links TRBV9 with TRBJ1-1, with D perhaps TRBD1 (5 bases). This clonotype originated in a boy aged 5 to 17 in good health and CMV-seronegative. What was sequenced was PBMCs. The DNA for the CDR3 is TGTGCCAGCAGCACCGGACCGCGGGGGGACGCTGAAGCTTTCTTT. This translates into CASSTGPRGDAEAFF.